This T cell receptor (beta chain) was found in a study of T-cell memory formation after mild COVID-19 (dated by TCRdb to about 2021). For context, the study as a whole: TCR sequence clusters from the two donors were largely donor specific. Longitudinal TCRalpha and TCRbeta repertoire sequencing tracked T-cell clones expanding and contracting after mild COVID-19 in two donors. Two young, previously healthy adult volunteers, one female and one male, were included in the cohort.

About this clonotype itself: Its recognized antigen is unknown. Nothing much larger sits one base from this clone, and base qualities are not available.

The sample was run on an Illumina NovaSeq 6000. Using 5'RACE with constant-segment primers, TCRalpha and TCRbeta cDNA libraries were constructed, with sample barcodes and unique molecular identifiers added in the process. RNA was extracted from every sample with Trizol reagent. Libraries were amplified in two PCR steps, with a second sample barcode and Illumina TruSeq adapters added in the second step. The libraries were sequenced on an Illumina NovaSeq using 2 x 150 bp paired-end reads. In the source study's methods: Reads were demultiplexed and collapsed into UMI-guided consensus sequences with migec v1.2.7. With mixcr v2.1.11, UMI consensuses were aligned to TRA and TRB V and J templates and assembled into clonotypes. Clonotypes were classified as expanded or contracted when called significant by both edgeR and NoisET, with noise models trained on biological replicates. edgeR calls used a false discovery rate-adjusted p below 0.01 and a log2 fold-change threshold of 1. PCA with hierarchical clustering of max-normalized trajectories of the 1000 most abundant clonotypes was used as exploratory dynamics analysis. Separately sequenced CD4+ and CD8+ repertoires were used to assign a CD4 or CD8 phenotype to each responding clone. The raw public reads went through TCRdb reprocessing: fastp at Q25, MiXCR clone calling, in-frame beta chains kept. Every CDR3 protein is listed once, alongside the most common genes and DNA of its rows. None of the V and J calls come from the authors' own analysis; TCRdb made them. The sample profile shows around 300,000 distinct CDR3 sequences; 15% to 20% of them were found once. The leading ten clones occupy under 25% of the sample.

What the authors observed across the whole study: Contracting CD4+ clones turned up mainly in the CM and EM memory subsets, whereas EMRA was where CD8+ clones were enriched. From day 15 to 85, contracting clones showed balanced CD4/CD8 phenotypes, whereas a second wave of clones that expanded from day 15 to 37 leaned towards CD4+. SARS-CoV-2 specificity of the second-wave clones peaking on day 37 was not confirmed. The study included only a couple of mild cases, and larger cohorts that include severe cases with pre-infection samples were judged to be necessary. Some responding clones were found in pre-infection memory, which suggests that pre-existing cross-reactive memory T cells took part in the SARS-CoV-2 response.

V loses 6 bases of germline sequence and J loses 4 bases, and the interval between the two ends is 17 bases. Reading from cysteine to phenylalanine, the CDR3 counts 14 amino acids. Kept here is only the CDR3 DNA, which spans 42 bases and is read in frame from base 1. CDR1 and CDR2 (SGHDT, YYEEEE) derive from the germline V gene. Ficoll-Paque density gradient centrifugation was the method used to isolate PBMCs. The V and J segments used are TRBV5-6 and TRBJ2-7, with the D gene call left open. The sequence came from a man aged 18 to 30 who had mild COVID-19 (a few samples of this study predate the infection). The sample titles of this study are shuffled in the database, so cell type and time point are left out; the donor was told from shared clones. The sample comprised PBMCs or a T cell subset sorted from them (not recorded which). The CDR3 is CASMVRLTLYEQYF. Here is the DNA: TGTGCCAGCATGGTCCGATTGACGCTTTACGAGCAGTACTTC.